This T cell receptor (beta chain) appears in the sequencing data of a study of blood T cell repertoires in COVID-19 (dated by TCRdb to about 2020). Looking at the study overall: Samples from collaborators originated in the United States, Italy and Spain and spanned both the acute and convalescent phases of COVID-19. Samples were obtained from the ongoing ImmuneRACE study (first 160 participants) and from 1,254 subjects provided by 6 global collaborators. The repertoires were made available in a free public database intended to serve as a resource for research on the immune response to SARS-CoV-2. Deeply sampled blood TCRbeta repertoires from subjects exposed to, actively infected with, or recovered from COVID-19 were included in the dataset. Where available, HLA class I and class II types were taken from metadata supplied by the sample provider and were not determined by assay-based typing. A de-identified subject ID, COVID-19 status, age in years and sex were almost always included in the sample metadata. The material from the prospective study consisted of cDNA or gDNA derived from T cells, B-cell-depleted T cells, or PBMCs. Overall study outcomes, separate from this receptor: The amount of clinical and demographic metadata varied by source and participant and was provided uncurated.

In Seattle, one collaborating source enrolled patients while the infection was active and tracked those patients longitudinally over the course of disease. Each collaborating institution followed its own protocols to collect whole blood in K2EDTA tubes. For TCRbeta analysis, collaborators shipped samples as frozen whole blood, isolated PBMCs, or DNA extracted from either of those sample types. The immunoSEQ Assay, a bias-controlled multiplex PCR, was used to amplify TCRbeta CDR3 regions from genomic DNA. The study's processing was this. The number of nucleated cells in each sample was estimated from the amplification of reference gene primers within the assay. To quantify the absolute abundance of each unique TCRbeta CDR3 rearrangement, sequence reads were collapsed and filtered. For each sample, productive Simpson clonality was calculated as the square root of Simpson's diversity index over productive rearrangements. The immuneACCESS repertoire file appears here via TCRdb, limited to in-frame rearrangements. These files lack a portion of the clones; in checked studies, under half of the deficit traces to unresolved V genes, and the cause of the others is not known. That table furnishes V, J and clone size, whereas the DNA furnished D and trimming. The sample contains under 250,000 clones, 70% to 80% of them found a single time. Roughly 5.7% of the sample rests with the top ten.

Inclusive of the bounding cysteine and phenylalanine, the CDR3 is 17 residues long. Left in the record is the CDR3 DNA by itself, 51 bases read in frame from the first base. The germline V end is reduced by 0 bases and the J end by 9 bases; junction bases left unmatched: 9. CDR1 is given as LGHNA and CDR2 as YNFKEQ, both from the germline V gene. As for this clone: Its antigen is unknown. It has no much larger one-base neighbor in the sample; base qualities were not kept.

This receptor was obtained from a woman in her forties with COVID-19, enrolled during active disease. The chain links TRBV4-2 with TRBJ1-3, with 12 central nucleotides matching TRBD1. Source material: peripheral blood. The CDR3 amino acid sequence is: CASSQDRGQGAGVTIYF. The DNA is TGTGCCAGCAGCCAAGATAGGGGACAGGGGGCAGGAGTCACCATATATTTT.